This entry lists 31 T cell receptor beta chains sequenced from one sample in a study of T cell changes during pregnancy in multiple sclerosis. Method: immunoSEQ multiplex PCR; TCRdb's copy keeps in-frame clones and lacks some. The table records about 20,000 clones, 85% of them present only once. The sequenced sample was CD8+ T cells from peripheral blood mononuclear cells, obtained after pregnancy. These receptors all come from a female donor with multiple sclerosis, enrolled in a pregnancy study.

The chain employs TRBV5-6 and TRBJ2-2; 8 bases are shared with TRBD1. The CDR3 is 16 residues long. Germline V CDR1 and CDR2: SGHDT, YYEEEE. The J segment lost 1 base and the V segment lost 4 bases, leaving 6 bases of the junction unmatched. The CDR3 DNA sequence: TGTGCCAGCAGCAAAAGGGGGACAGGGAACACCGGGGAGCTGTTTTTT. It specifies CASSKRGTGNTGELFF.

CDR3 sequence reads: CASSQEFGVGTEAFF. The CDR3 DNA sequence: TGTGCCAGCAGCCAAGAGTTCGGGGTTGGCACTGAAGCTTTCTTT. This chain joins TRBV4-2 and TRBJ1-1; D is undetermined. CDR1 is LGHNA and CDR2 is YNFKEQ in the germline V gene. CDR3 length: 15 residues. V lost 0 bases, J lost 4 bases, and 12 bases lay in between.

A note on this clone: Other nucleotide sequences from this sample produce the same CDR3. The chain links TRBV5-1 to TRBJ2-3; D uncertain. The ends were cut back, 4 bases at V and 2 bases at J, with 8 bases in the middle. Germline CDR1 reads SGHRS; CDR2 reads YFSETQ. CDR3 size: 13 residues. CDR3 residues: CASSPSNTDTQYF. CDR3 nucleotide sequence: TGCGCCAGCAGCCCTTCTAACACAGATACGCAGTATTTT.

V gene TRBV9 combines with J gene TRBJ2-3; 8 bases map to TRBD2. The CDR3 spans 14 residues. Germline V lookup: CDR1 SGDLS, CDR2 YYNGEE. The V segment lost 3 bases and the J segment 5 bases; nucleotides outside the gene matches: 5. CDR3 DNA: TGTGCCAGCAGCGGTAGCGGGGTAGGAGATACGCAGTATTTT. It translates to CASSGSGVGDTQYF.

The V call is TRBV9, the J call TRBJ1-2; the D gene is possibly TRBD1 (5 bases). Germline CDR1 and CDR2: SGDLS and YYNGEE. Trimming cost V 4 bases and J 7 bases, with 17 bases left between them. CDR3 length equals 14 residues. This CDR3 is CASSSLQAPGGYTF. The DNA of the CDR3 is TGTGCCAGCAGCTCTTTACAGGCCCCCGGTGGCTACACCTTC.

The chain joins TRBV7-6 to TRBJ2-7; 9 positions match TRBD1. The CDR3 loop spans 14 amino acids. Trimming cost V 5 bases and J 5 bases; bases outside gene matches: 7. Germline CDR1 is SGHVS and CDR2 is FNYEAQ. In DNA, the CDR3 is TGTGCCAGCAGCCTCGGACAGGGGTCGGACGAGCAGTACTTC. This translates into CASSLGQGSDEQYF.

The genes are TRBV10-3 and TRBJ2-7, with 11 bases matching TRBD2. J was trimmed by 4 bases and V by 7 bases; bases with no gene match: 18. The CDR3 extends over 18 amino acids. Germline V gene sequence: CDR1 ENHRY, CDR2 SYGVKD. In DNA, the CDR3 is TGTGCCATCAATGCCGGGCCGCTAACTAGCGGGAGTGGGTACGAGCAGTACTTC. It codes for CAINAGPLTSGSGYEQYF.

The chain has TRBV5-4 and TRBJ1-5; D ambiguous. Germline V gene sequence: CDR1 SGHNT, CDR2 YYREEE (reference sequence). V gave up 1 base and J gave up 4 bases, with 6 bases separating them. This CDR3 comprises 13 residues. The CDR3 DNA reads as TGTGCCAGCAGCTTGCCCCAAAATCAGCCCCAGCATTTT. The encoded protein is CASSLPQNQPQHF.

This clone was observed a handful of times. The sample has other DNA sequences that encode this CDR3 too. The CDR3 spells CASSLATGTEKLFF. The CDR3 DNA is TGTGCCAGCAGCTTAGCGACAGGGACTGAAAAACTGTTTTTT. The rearrangement joins TRBV7-9 to TRBJ1-4; 7 nucleotides match TRBD1. The CDR3 is 14 amino acids. In germline, CDR1 is SEHNR, CDR2 FQNEAQ (reference sequence). Trimming removed 0 bases from V and 7 bases from J; junction bases left unmatched: 2. Looking up the rest from reference TRBV7-9 and TRBJ1-4 gives the full variable domain: DTGVSQNPRHKITKRGQNVTFRCDPISEHNRLYWYRQTLGQGPEFLTYFQNEAQLEKSRLLSDRFSAERPKGSFSTLEIQRTEQGDSAMYLCASSLATGTEKLFFGSGTQLSVL.

The chain combines TRBV28 with TRBJ2-1; D perhaps matches TRBD1 (5 bases). The CDR3 is 16 residues long. V was clipped by 1 base and J by 4 bases, with 14 bases between them. Germline values: CDR1 MDHEN, CDR2 SYDVKM. The CDR3 here is CASSLLTTPGYNEQFF. For the CDR3, the DNA is TGTGCCAGCAGTTTATTGACAACACCAGGGTACAATGAGCAGTTCTTC. Full variable domain (rest looked up from reference TRBV28 and TRBJ2-1): DVKVTQSSRYLVKRTGEKVFLECVQDMDHENMFWYRQDPGLGLRLIYFSYDVKMKEKGDIPEGYSVSREKKERFSLILESASTNQTSMYLCASSLLTTPGYNEQFFGPGTRLTVL.

V is TRBV11-3 and J is TRBJ2-7; TRBD1 matches at 8 bases. Germline CDR1 and CDR2: SGHNT and YENEEA. The length of the CDR3 is 13 residues. The trim removed 0 bases at V and 6 bases at J, leaving 1 base unmatched. The DNA of the CDR3 is TGTGCCAGCAGCTTAGAGGACAGGGCCGAGCAGTACTTC. Translating gives CASSLEDRAEQYF.

The rearrangement links TRBV6-6 to TRBJ1-2, with TRBD1 matching 7 bases. The CDR3 loop spans 15 amino acids. Per germline, CDR1 MNHNY and CDR2 SVGAGI (reference sequence). With 0 bases clipped from V and 1 base from J, the junction kept 2 bases outside the gene matches. The DNA for the CDR3 is TGTGCCAGCAGTTACTCGACAGGGAATAACTATGGCTACACCTTC. Translation gives CASSYSTGNNYGYTF.

This sequence joins TRBV5-6 and TRBJ2-1, with TRBD1 matching over 8 bases. The J segment lost 4 bases and the V segment lost 4 bases, leaving 10 bases of the junction unmatched. CDR3 length equals 16 residues. Germline values: CDR1 SGHDT, CDR2 YYEEEE. CDR3 sequence: CASSPGQGDWYNEQFF. DNA of the CDR3: TGTGCCAGCAGCCCCGGACAGGGTGATTGGTACAATGAGCAGTTCTTC.

In its sample, this clone was seen a few times. The rearrangement links TRBV7-9 to TRBJ2-7; 7 bases match TRBD1. CDR3 length: 16 amino acids. CDR1 is SEHNR, CDR2 FQNEAQ, per germline (reference sequence). V dropped 4 bases and J dropped 2; count of bases not matched to a gene: 11. The CDR3 loop is CASSSTDRAATYEQYF. The CDR3 coding sequence is TGTGCCAGCAGCTCTACTGACAGGGCTGCGACCTACGAGCAGTACTTC.

In its sample, this clone ranks as medium-sized. The chain has TRBV4-3 and TRBJ1-5; weak D call: TRBD1 (6 bases). Trimming stripped 1 base from V and 5 bases from J, with 12 bases between. The V gene's germline CDR1 is LGHNA and CDR2 YSLEER. This CDR3 spans 15 amino acids. CDR3 residues: CASSQVQGVDQPQHF. In nucleotides, the CDR3 is TGCGCCAGCAGCCAAGTACAGGGAGTGGATCAGCCCCAGCATTTT.

The V call is TRBV7-9, the J call TRBJ2-2, with TRBD1 identical over 9 bases. J lost 9 bases, V lost 0 bases, and 8 bases had no gene match. This CDR3 spans 16 amino acids. The germline V gene encodes CDR1 SEHNR and CDR2 FQNEAQ (reference sequence). Here the CDR3 DNA reads TGTGCCAGCAGCTTAGCGCAGTGGGACAGGGAGAGGGAGCTGTTTTTT. Amino acids: CASSLAQWDRERELFF.

The genes are TRBV27 and TRBJ1-2, with 7 bases fitting TRBD1. This CDR3 is 13 amino acids long. J gave up 2 bases and V 3 bases, and 0 bases lay outside the gene matches. Germline V gene sequence: CDR1 MNHEY, CDR2 SMNVEV (reference sequence). The CDR3 DNA is TGTGCCAGCAGTTTGACAGGGAACTATGGCTACACCTTC. It encodes CASSLTGNYGYTF.

A few counts support this clone. The chain has TRBV5-6 and TRBJ2-7; 10 bases are a match to TRBD2. With 0 bases clipped from V and 2 bases from J, the junction kept 2 bases outside the gene matches. In germline, CDR1 is SGHDT, CDR2 YYEEEE. The CDR3 is 15 amino acids. The CDR3 loop reads CASSLASGSTYEQYF. DNA for the CDR3: TGTGCCAGCAGCTTGGCTAGCGGGAGTACCTACGAGCAGTACTTC.

CDR3 DNA sequence: TGTGCCAGCAGCTTAGAGGGGACGAGCGGGGGCTACGAGCAGTACTTC. It yields the protein CASSLEGTSGGYEQYF. The rearrangement joins TRBV7-8 to TRBJ2-7; 8 bases are shared with TRBD2. The CDR3 runs to 16 residues. V was pared by 1 base and J by 3 bases, with 8 bases of the junction left unmatched. Germline V CDR1 and CDR2: SGHVS, FQNEAQ. Full variable domain (rest looked up from reference TRBV7-8 and TRBJ2-7): GAGVSQSPRYKVAKRGQDVALRCDPISGHVSLFWYQQALGQGPEFLTYFQNEAQLDKSGLPSDRFFAERPEGSVSTLKIQRTQQEDSAVYLCASSLEGTSGGYEQYFGPGTRLTVT.

The sample holds one count of this clone. The chain links TRBV27 to TRBJ2-5; 10 bases agree with TRBD2. The CDR3 runs 15 residues. Germline lookup yields CDR1 MNHEY and CDR2 SMNVEV (reference sequence). The V and J ends lost 1 base and 5 bases, in that order; junction bases with no gene match: 4. CDR3 sequence (DNA): TGTGCCAGCAGTTTATTAGCGGGAGGTTTGGAGACCCAGTACTTC. It specifies CASSLLAGGLETQYF.

This chain connects TRBV7-8 to TRBJ1-1; D not resolved. Germline V gene data show CDR1 as SGHVS and CDR2 as FQNEAQ. V was pared by 3 bases and J by 4 bases, with 6 bases between. This CDR3 has 12 amino acids. The CDR3 protein is CASSLQATEAFF. DNA for the CDR3: TGTGCCAGCAGCTTGCAGGCCACTGAAGCTTTCTTT.

This clone was seen just once. CDR3 region: CASSLLGQSYGYTF. As DNA, the CDR3 is TGTGCCAGCAGCTTACTTGGGCAGTCTTATGGCTACACCTTC. The chain recombines TRBV7-6 with TRBJ1-2; D gene ambiguous. Germline CDR1 SGHVS, CDR2 FNYEAQ. This CDR3 contains 14 residues. V lost 2 bases and J 5 bases, leaving 12 bases between the germline ends.

The J gene is TRBJ2-2, the V gene TRBV7-8, with D possibly matching TRBD2 (6 bases). The germline CDR1 and CDR2 sequences are SGHVS and FQNEAQ. Trimming took 1 base from V and 0 from J, leaving 12 bases between them. The CDR3 sequence is 17 residues long. CDR3 nucleotide sequence: TGTGCCAGCAGCTTAGGCGGCGGGGCGCCGAACACCGGGGAGCTGTTTTTT. As protein: CASSLGGGAPNTGELFF. The whole variable domain, filled in from reference TRBV7-8 and TRBJ2-2, reads GAGVSQSPRYKVAKRGQDVALRCDPISGHVSLFWYQQALGQGPEFLTYFQNEAQLDKSGLPSDRFFAERPEGSVSTLKIQRTQQEDSAVYLCASSLGGGAPNTGELFFGEGSRLTVL.

The J gene is TRBJ2-3, the V gene TRBV21-1; whether TRBD1, the table's D call, matches the DNA was not checked. TRBV21-1 represents a pseudogene. The length of the CDR3 is 16 residues. The CDR3 region is CASSKGQGYSGDTQYF. The CDR3 coding sequence is TGTGCCAGCAGCAAGGGACAGGGGTATAGTGGAGATACGCAGTATTTT.

The chain employs TRBV28 and TRBJ1-1; no clear D gene. The V and J ends lost 3 bases and 1 base respectively, with 12 bases between them. Germline loops: CDR1 MDHEN, CDR2 SYDVKM. CDR3 length: 15 residues. CDR3 bases: TGTGCCAGCAGTTTGGAGGTGTGGAGGAACACTGAAGCTTTCTTT. This translates into CASSLEVWRNTEAFF.

Regarding this clone: Additional DNA sequences in this sample encode the identical CDR3. J is TRBJ1-1 and V is TRBV7-9; possible D gene TRBD1, 5 bases. Trimming pared 3 bases from V and 3 bases from J, leaving 8 bases between. CDR1 is SEHNR, CDR2 FQNEAQ, per germline (reference sequence). CDR3 length: 13 amino acids. CDR3 nucleotides: TGTGCCAGCAGCTTCAGGGTTGACACTGAAGCTTTCTTT. Protein product: CASSFRVDTEAFF.

J is TRBJ2-7 and V is TRBV28; no clear D. This CDR3 comprises 14 residues. Germline V gene lookup returns CDR1 MDHEN and CDR2 SYDVKM. V was pared by 4 bases and J by 1 base, with 11 bases between. CDR3: CASSSEFLSYEQYF. The CDR3 DNA reads as TGTGCCAGCAGTTCTGAGTTTCTGTCCTACGAGCAGTACTTC.

This clone was observed once. The V gene is TRBV5-6, the J gene TRBJ2-2; D call uncertain. Germline V gene data show CDR1 as SGHDT and CDR2 as YYEEEE. The V gene lost 7 bases and the J gene lost 7 bases, with 14 bases spanning the gap. This CDR3 is 13 amino acids long. CDR3 DNA: TGTGCCAGCGAACCCTCCCCGGGCGGGGAGCTGTTTTTT. Residues: CASEPSPGGELFF. Looking up the rest from reference TRBV5-6 and TRBJ2-2 gives the full variable domain: DAGVTQSPTHLIKTRGQQVTLRCSPKSGHDTVSWYQQALGQGPQFIFQYYEEEERQRGNFPDRFSGHQFPNYSSELNVNALLLGDSALYLCASEPSPGGELFFGEGSRLTVL.

The chain joins TRBV7-6 to TRBJ2-3; a possible D gene is TRBD2 (6 bases). Between the trimmed V and J ends, which lost 4 bases and 0 bases, there was a span of 11 bases. CDR3 length equals 15 residues. Germline V gives CDR1 SGHVS, CDR2 FNYEAQ. In DNA form, the CDR3 reads TGTGCCAGCAGCTCAACGGGACTCAGCACAGATACGCAGTATTTT. Protein sequence: CASSSTGLSTDTQYF. Filled out from reference TRBV7-6 and TRBJ2-3, the complete variable domain reads GAGVSQSPRYKVTKRGQDVALRCDPISGHVSLYWYRQALGQGPEFLTYFNYEAQQDKSGLPNDRFSAERPEGSISTLTIQRTEQRDSAMYRCASSSTGLSTDTQYFGPGTRLTVL.

The rearrangement links TRBV30 to TRBJ2-7; 11 bases fit TRBD1. CDR1 is GTSNPN and CDR2 is SVGIG in the germline V gene (reference sequence). The CDR3 consists of 12 residues. Trimming at V came to 5 bases and at J to 6 bases, leaving 3 bases not matched to a gene. CDR3 loop: CAWGQGAREQYF. In nucleotides, the CDR3 is TGTGCCTGGGGACAGGGGGCGCGCGAGCAGTACTTC.

This sequence joins TRBV7-8 and TRBJ1-6; TRBD1 agrees at 9 bases. Germline V lookup: CDR1 SGHVS, CDR2 FQNEAQ. The CDR3 is made up of 15 amino acids. Trimming cost V 5 bases and J 5 bases; bases outside gene matches: 4. The chain's CDR3 is CASSPRTGDNSPLHF. DNA for the CDR3: TGTGCCAGCAGCCCGAGGACAGGGGATAATTCACCCCTCCACTTT.